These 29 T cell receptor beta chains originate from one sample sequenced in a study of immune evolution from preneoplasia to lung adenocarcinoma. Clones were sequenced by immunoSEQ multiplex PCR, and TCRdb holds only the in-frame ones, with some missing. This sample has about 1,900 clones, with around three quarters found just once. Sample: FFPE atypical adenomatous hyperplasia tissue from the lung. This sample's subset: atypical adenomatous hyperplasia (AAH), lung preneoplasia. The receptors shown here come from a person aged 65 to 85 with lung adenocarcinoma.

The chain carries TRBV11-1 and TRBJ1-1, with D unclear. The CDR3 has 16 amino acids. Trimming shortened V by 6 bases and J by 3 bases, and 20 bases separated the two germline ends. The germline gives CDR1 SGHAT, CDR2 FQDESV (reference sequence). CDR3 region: CASSFPGETMDTEAFF. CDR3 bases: TGTGCCAGCAGTTTTCCCGGGGAAACTATGGACACTGAAGCTTTCTTT.

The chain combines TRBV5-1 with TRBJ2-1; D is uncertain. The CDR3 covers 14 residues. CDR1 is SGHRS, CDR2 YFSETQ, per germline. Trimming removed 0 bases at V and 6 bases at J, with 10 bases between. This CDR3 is CASSLVSPGNEQFF. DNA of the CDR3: TGCGCCAGCAGCTTGGTATCGCCTGGCAATGAGCAGTTCTTC.

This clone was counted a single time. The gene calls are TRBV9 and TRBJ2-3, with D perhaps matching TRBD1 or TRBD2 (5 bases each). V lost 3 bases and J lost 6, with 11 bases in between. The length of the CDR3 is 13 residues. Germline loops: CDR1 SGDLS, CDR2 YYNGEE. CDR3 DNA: TGTGCCAGCAGCGGACTACAGGAGGATACGCAGTATTTT. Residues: CASSGLQEDTQYF.

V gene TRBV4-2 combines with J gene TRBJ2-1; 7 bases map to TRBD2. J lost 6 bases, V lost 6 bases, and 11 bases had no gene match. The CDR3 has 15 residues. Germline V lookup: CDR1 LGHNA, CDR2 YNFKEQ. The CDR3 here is CASRSSGGSGNEQFF. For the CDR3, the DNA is TGTGCCAGCAGGAGCAGTGGCGGGAGTGGCAATGAGCAGTTCTTC.

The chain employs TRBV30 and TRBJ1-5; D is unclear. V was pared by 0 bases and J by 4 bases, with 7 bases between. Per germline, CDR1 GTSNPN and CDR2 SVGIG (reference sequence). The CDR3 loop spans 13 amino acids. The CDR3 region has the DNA TGTGCCTGGAGTGTATTGGGGAATCAGCCCCAGCATTTT. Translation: CAWSVLGNQPQHF.

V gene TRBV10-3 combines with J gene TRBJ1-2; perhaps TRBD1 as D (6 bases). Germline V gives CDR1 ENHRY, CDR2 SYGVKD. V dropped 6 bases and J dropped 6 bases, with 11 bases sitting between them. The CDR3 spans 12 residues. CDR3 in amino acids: CAIRDSADGYTF. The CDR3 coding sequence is TGTGCCATCAGGGACAGCGCGGATGGCTACACCTTC.

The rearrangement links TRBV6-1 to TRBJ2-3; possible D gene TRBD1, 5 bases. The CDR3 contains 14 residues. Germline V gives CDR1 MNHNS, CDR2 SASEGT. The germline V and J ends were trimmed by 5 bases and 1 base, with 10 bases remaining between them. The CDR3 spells CASSPLGGTDTQYF. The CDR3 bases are TGTGCCAGCAGTCCCCTAGGGGGCACAGATACGCAGTATTTT.

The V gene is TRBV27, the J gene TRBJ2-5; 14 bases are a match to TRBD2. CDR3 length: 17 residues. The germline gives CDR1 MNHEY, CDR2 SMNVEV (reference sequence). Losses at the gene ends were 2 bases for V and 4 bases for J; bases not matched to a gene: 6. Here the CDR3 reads CASSLGSGLAGAETQYF. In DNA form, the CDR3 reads TGTGCCAGCAGTTTAGGGTCGGGACTAGCGGGAGCAGAGACCCAGTACTTC.

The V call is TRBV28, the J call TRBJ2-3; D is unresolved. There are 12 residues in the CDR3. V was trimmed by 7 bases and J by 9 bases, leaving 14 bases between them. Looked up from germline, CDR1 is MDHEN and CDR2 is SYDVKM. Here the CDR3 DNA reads TGTGCCAGCACTCCTATCGGAGAGACGCAGTATTTT. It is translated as CASTPIGETQYF.

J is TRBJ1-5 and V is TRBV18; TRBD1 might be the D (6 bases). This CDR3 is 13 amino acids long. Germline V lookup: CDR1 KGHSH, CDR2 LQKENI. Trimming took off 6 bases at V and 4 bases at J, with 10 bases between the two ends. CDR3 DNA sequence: TGTGCCAGCTCTAGACAGGTTAATCAGCCCCAGCATTTT. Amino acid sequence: CASSRQVNQPQHF. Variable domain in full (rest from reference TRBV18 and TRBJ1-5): NAGVMQNPRHLVRRRGQEARLRCSPMKGHSHVYWYRQLPEEGLKFMVYLQKENIIDESGMPKERFSAEFPKEGPSILRIQQVVRGDSAAYFCASSRQVNQPQHFGDGTRLSIL.

The CDR3 nucleotides are TGTGCCAGCAGTTTATTGGCTAGCGGGAGCCATTACTCCGAGCAGTACTTC. Translation: CASSLLASGSHYSEQYF. V is TRBV27 and J is TRBJ2-7; 10 bases align to TRBD2. CDR3 size: 17 residues. J was trimmed by 6 bases and V by 1 base; bases with no gene match: 12. CDR1 is MNHEY, CDR2 SMNVEV, per germline (reference sequence).

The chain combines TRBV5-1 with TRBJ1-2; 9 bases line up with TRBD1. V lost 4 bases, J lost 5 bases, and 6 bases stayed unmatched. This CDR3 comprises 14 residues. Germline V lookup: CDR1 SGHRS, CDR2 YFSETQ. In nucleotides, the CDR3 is TGCGCCAGCAGCATCACAGGGGGCGAATATGGCTACACCTTC. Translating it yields CASSITGGEYGYTF.

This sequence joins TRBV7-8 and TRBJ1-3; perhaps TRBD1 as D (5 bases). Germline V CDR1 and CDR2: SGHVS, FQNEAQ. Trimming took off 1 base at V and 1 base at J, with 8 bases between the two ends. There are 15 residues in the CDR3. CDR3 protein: CASSLGGYSGNTIYF. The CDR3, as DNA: TGTGCCAGCAGCTTAGGGGGGTATTCTGGAAACACCATATATTTT.

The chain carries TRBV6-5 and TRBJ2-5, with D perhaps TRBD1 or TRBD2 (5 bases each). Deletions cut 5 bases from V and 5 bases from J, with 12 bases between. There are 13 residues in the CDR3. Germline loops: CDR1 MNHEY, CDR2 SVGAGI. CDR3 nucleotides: TGTGCCAGCAGTAAGGACGGGACGGAGACCCAGTACTTC. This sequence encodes CASSKDGTETQYF.

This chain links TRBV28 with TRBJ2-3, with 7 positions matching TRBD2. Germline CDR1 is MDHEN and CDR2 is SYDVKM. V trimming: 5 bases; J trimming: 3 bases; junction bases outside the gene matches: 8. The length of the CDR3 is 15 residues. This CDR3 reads CASSPPSGLTDTQYF. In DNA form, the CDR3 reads TGTGCCAGCAGTCCCCCTAGCGGCTTGACAGATACGCAGTATTTT.

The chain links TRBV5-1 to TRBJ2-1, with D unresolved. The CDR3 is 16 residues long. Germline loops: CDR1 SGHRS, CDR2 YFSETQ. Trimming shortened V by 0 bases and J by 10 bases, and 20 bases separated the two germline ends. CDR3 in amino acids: CASSLAAGPPFKEQFF. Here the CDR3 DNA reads TGCGCCAGCAGCTTGGCGGCCGGGCCGCCCTTTAAGGAGCAGTTCTTC.

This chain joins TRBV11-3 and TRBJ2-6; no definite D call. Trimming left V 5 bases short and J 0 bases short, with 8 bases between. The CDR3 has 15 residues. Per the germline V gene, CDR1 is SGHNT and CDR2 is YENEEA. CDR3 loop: CASSVGNSGANVLTF. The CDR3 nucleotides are TGTGCCAGCAGCGTTGGAAACTCTGGGGCCAACGTCCTGACTTTC.

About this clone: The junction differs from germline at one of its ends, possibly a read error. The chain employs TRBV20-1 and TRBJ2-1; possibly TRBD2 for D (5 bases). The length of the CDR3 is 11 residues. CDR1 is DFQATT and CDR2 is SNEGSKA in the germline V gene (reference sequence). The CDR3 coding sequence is TGCAGTGCTAGAGATGAGGGTGTGATGGTCTTC. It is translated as CSARDEGVMVF.

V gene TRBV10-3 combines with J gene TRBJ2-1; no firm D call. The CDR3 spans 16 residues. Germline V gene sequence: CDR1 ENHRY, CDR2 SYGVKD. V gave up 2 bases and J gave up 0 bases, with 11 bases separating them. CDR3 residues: CAISEPTESSYNEQFF. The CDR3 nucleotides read TGTGCCATCAGTGAGCCGACCGAGAGCTCCTACAATGAGCAGTTCTTC.

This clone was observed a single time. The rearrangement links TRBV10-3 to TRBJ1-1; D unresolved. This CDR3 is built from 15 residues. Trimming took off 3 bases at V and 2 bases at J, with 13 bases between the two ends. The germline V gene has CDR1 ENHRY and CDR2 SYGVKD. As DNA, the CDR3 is TGTGCCATCAGTGAAAGGGTCAAACCAAACACTGAAGCTTTCTTT. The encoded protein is CAISERVKPNTEAFF.

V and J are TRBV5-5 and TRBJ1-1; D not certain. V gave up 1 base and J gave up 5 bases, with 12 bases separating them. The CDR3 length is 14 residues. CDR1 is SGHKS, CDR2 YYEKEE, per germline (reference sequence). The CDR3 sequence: CASSLFGGSTEAFF. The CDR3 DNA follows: TGTGCCAGCAGCTTGTTCGGCGGCAGTACTGAAGCTTTCTTT.

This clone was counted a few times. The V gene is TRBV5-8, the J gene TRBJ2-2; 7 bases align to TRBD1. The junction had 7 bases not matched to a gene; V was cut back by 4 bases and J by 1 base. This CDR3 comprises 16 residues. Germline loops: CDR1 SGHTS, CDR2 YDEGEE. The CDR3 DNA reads TGTGCCAGCAGCCTTACAGGGGCCGGGAACACCGGGGAGCTGTTTTTT. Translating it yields CASSLTGAGNTGELFF. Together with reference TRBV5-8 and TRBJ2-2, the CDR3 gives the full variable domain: EAGVTQSPTHLIKTRGQQATLRCSPISGHTSVYWYQQALGLGLQFLLWYDEGEERNRGNFPPRFSGRQFPNYSSELNVNALELEDSALYLCASSLTGAGNTGELFFGEGSRLTVL.

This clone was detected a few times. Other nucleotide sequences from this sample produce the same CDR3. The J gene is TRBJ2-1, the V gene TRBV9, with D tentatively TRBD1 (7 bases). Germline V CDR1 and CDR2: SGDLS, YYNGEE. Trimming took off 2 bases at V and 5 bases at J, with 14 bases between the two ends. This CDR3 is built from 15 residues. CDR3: CASSVGGQPNNEQFF. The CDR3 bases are TGTGCCAGCAGCGTGGGGGGACAGCCTAACAATGAGCAGTTCTTC. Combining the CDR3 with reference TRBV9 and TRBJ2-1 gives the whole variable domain DSGVTQTPKHLITATGQRVTLRCSPRSGDLSVYWYQQSLDQGLQFLIQYYNGEERAKGNILERFSAQQFPDLHSELNLSSLELGDSALYFCASSVGGQPNNEQFFGPGTRLTVL.

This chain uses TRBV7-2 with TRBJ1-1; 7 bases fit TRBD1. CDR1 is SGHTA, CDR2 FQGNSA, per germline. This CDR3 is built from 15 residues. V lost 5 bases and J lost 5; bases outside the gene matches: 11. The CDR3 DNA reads TGTGCCAGCAGCCCTCGGACAGGAGCATATACTGAAGCTTTCTTT. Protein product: CASSPRTGAYTEAFF.

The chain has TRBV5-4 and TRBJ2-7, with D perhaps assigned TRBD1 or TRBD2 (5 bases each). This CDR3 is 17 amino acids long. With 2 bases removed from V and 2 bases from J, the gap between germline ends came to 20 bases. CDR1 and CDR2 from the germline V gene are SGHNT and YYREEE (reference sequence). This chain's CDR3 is CASSLFGVGTATYEQYF. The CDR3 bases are TGTGCCAGCAGCTTATTTGGCGTGGGGACCGCAACCTACGAGCAGTACTTC.

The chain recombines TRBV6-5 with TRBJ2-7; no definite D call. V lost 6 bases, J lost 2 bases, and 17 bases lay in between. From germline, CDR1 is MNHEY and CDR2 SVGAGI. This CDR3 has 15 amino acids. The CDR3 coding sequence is TGTGCCAGCAGCCTCCTACCATACCCACCCTACGAGCAGTACTTC. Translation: CASSLLPYPPYEQYF.

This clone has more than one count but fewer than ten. DNA of the CDR3: TGTGCCAGCAGCTTGGGTGGGACAGGGGACAATGAGCAGTTCTTC. Its translation is CASSLGGTGDNEQFF. V is TRBV5-4 and J is TRBJ2-1; 10 nucleotides align to TRBD1. The CDR3 covers 15 residues. The germline V gene has CDR1 SGHNT and CDR2 YYREEE (reference sequence). With 0 bases clipped from V and 5 bases from J, the junction kept 2 bases outside the gene matches.

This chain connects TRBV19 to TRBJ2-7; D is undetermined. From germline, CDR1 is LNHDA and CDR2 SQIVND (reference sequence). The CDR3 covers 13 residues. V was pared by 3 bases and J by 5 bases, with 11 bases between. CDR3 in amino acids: CASSISRRDEQYF. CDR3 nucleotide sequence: TGTGCCAGTAGTATCTCGCGACGAGACGAGCAGTACTTC.

The DNA for the CDR3 is TGTGCCAGCAGTCCCGGGGACAGGGTAGGAACTGAAGCTTTCTTT. Protein product: CASSPGDRVGTEAFF. The J gene is TRBJ1-1, the V gene TRBV27; TRBD1 agrees at 9 bases. The germline gives CDR1 MNHEY, CDR2 SMNVEV (reference sequence). The J segment lost 5 bases and the V segment lost 5 bases, leaving 9 bases of the junction unmatched. CDR3 length equals 15 residues.